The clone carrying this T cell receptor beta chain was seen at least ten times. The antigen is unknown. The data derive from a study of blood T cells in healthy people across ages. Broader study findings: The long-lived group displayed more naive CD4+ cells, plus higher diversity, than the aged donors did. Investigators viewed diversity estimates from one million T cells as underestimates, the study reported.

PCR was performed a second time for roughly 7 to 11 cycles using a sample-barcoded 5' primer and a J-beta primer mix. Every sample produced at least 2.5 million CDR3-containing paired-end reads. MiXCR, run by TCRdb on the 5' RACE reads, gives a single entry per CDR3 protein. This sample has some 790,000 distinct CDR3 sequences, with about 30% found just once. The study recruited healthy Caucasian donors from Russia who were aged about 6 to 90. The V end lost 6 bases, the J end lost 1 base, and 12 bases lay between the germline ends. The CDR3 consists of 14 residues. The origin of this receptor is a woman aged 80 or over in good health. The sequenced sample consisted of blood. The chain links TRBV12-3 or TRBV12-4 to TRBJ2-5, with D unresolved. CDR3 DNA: TGTGCCAGCAGCTTAAGGTTGACCCAAGAGACCCAGTACTTC. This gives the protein CASSLRLTQETQYF.